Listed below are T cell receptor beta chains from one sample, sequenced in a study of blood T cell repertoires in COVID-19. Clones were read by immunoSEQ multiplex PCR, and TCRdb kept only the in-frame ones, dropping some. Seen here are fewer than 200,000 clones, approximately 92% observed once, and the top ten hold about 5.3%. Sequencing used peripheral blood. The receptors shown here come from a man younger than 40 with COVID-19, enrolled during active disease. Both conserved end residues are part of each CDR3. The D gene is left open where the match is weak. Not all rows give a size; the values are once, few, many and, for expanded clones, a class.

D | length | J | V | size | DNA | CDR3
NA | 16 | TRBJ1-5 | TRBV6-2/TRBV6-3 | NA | TGTGCCAGCAGTTACCATCAGGGGTCGCCGGTACAGCCCCAGCATTTT | CASSYHQGSPVQPQHF
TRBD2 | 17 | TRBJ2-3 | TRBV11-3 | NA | TGTGCCAGCAGCGACCGGACTAGCGGGAGAGGCACAGATACGCAGTATTTT | CASSDRTSGRGTDTQYF
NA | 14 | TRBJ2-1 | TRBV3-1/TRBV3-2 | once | TGTGCCAGCAGCCAACTTTATTACTACAATGAGCAGTTCTTC | CASSQLYYYNEQFF
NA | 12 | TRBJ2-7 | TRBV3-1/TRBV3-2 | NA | TGTGCCAGCAGCCAAGAGTGGAGGGAGCAGTACTTC | CASSQEWREQYF
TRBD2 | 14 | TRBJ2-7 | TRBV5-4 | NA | TGTGCCAGCAGCTCTCCACTAGCGGGGTACGAGCAGTACTTC | CASSSPLAGYEQYF
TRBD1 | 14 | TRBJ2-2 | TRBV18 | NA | TGTGCCAGCGAGACCGGGACAGGTTCCGGGGAGCTGTTTTTT | CASETGTGSGELFF
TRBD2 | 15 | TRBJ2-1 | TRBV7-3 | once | TGTGCCAGCAGCTCCCCGGAGCGGGGGGGCTATGAGCAGTTCTTC | CASSSPERGGYEQFF
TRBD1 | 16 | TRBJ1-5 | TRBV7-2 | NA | TGTGCCAGCAGCTTAGGGGGACAGGGGAGCAATCAGCCCCAGCATTTT | CASSLGGQGSNQPQHF
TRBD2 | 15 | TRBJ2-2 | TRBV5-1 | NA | TGCGCCAGCAGCTTTAGCGGGAGCGGGACCGGGGAGCTGTTTTTT | CASSFSGSGTGELFF
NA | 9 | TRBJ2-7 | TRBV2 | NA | TGTGCCAGCGAGAAGGAGCAGTACTTC | CASEKEQYF
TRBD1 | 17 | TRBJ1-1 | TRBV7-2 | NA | TGTGCCAGCAGCGCGAGCCGACAGGGGACTTTGAACACTGAAGCTTTCTTT | CASSASRQGTLNTEAFF
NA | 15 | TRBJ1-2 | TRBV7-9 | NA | TGTGCCAGCGACGACACAATAGGCGGGGGCAGGAGCTACACCTTC | CASDDTIGGGRSYTF
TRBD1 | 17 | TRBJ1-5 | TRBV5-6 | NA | TGTGCCAGCAGCTTGTGGGACAGTAGTTATAGCAATCAGCCCCAGCATTTT | CASSLWDSSYSNQPQHF
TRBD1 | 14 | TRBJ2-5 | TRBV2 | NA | TGTGCCAGCAGTTCAGGGGGCGCGGGAGAGACCCAGTACTTC | CASSSGGAGETQYF
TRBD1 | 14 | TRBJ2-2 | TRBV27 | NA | TGTGCCAGCAGTCCGGGACAGGTCACCGGGGAGCTGTTTTTT | CASSPGQVTGELFF
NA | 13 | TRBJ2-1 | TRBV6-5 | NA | TGTGCCAGCAAGGGGACTCCCTTCAATGAGCAGTTCTTC | CASKGTPFNEQFF
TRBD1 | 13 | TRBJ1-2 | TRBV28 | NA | TGTGCCAGCAGTATCGGGACAGACTATGGCTACACCTTC | CASSIGTDYGYTF
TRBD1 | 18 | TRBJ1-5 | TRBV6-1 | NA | TGTGCCAGCAGTGGACGAGGAATCACAGGGGGCGGAAATCAGCCCCAGCATTTT | CASSGRGITGGGNQPQHF
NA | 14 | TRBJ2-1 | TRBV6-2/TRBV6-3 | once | TGTGCCAGCAGTTACGTTCGACTAGATCATGAGCAGTTCTTC | CASSYVRLDHEQFF
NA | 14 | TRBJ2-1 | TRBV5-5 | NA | TGTGCCAGCAGCTTAATAACAGCTGGAAATGAGCAGTTCTTC | CASSLITAGNEQFF
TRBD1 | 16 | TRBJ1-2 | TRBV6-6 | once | TGTGCCAGCAGTTACTCCACGATCGGGACAGACTATGGCTACACCTTC | CASSYSTIGTDYGYTF
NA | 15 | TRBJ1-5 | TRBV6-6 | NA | TGTGCCAGCAGTTACCGGACAGCCGGACGGGGACCCCAGCATTTT | CASSYRTAGRGPQHF
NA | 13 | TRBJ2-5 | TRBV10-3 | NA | TGTGCCATCAGCCCTCGGGTCTTCGAGACCCAGTACTTC | CAISPRVFETQYF
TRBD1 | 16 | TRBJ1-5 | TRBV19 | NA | TGTGCCAGTACCGCTCAAGGACAGGGAAGGAATCAGCCCCAGCATTTT | CASTAQGQGRNQPQHF
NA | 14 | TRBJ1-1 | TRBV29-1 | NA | TGCAGCGTTGATTCTCCGGGTCGGAACACTGAAGCTTTCTTT | CSVDSPGRNTEAFF
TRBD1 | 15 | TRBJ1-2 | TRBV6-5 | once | TGTGCCAGCAGGGGGACAGGGAGGATTAGTTATGGCTACACCTTC | CASRGTGRISYGYTF
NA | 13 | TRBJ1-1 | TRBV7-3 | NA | TGTGCCAGCAGCTTCAGGGGGAACACTGAAGCTTTCTTT | CASSFRGNTEAFF
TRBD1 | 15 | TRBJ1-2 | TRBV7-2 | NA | TGTGCCAGCAGCTTAGTGGCAGGGGGTGACTATGGCTACACCTTC | CASSLVAGGDYGYTF
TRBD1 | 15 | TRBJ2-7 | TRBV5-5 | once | TGTGCCAGCAGCTTAAGGACAGGCAACTCCTACGAGCAGTACTTC | CASSLRTGNSYEQYF
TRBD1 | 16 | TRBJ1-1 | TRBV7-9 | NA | TGTGCCAGCAGCGACCTGACAGGGGGCCTGAACACTGAAGCTTTCTTT | CASSDLTGGLNTEAFF
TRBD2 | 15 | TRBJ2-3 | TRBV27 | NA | TGTGCCAGCAGTCAGCGGGAGGGAATCACAGATACGCAGTATTTT | CASSQREGITDTQYF
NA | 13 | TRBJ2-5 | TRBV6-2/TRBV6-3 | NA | TGTGCCAGCAGTTATACTAGGATGGAGACCCAGTACTTC | CASSYTRMETQYF
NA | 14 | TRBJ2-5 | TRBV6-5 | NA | TGTGCCAGCAGAATCGGCCCAGGTCTGGAGACCCAGTACTTC | CASRIGPGLETQYF
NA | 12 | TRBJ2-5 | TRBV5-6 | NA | TGTGCCAGCAGCTTGGTGGAGGAGACCCAGTACTTC | CASSLVEETQYF
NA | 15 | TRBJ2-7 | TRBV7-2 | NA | TGTGCCAGCAGCTTGTCCCATTCAGACTCCTACGAGCAGTACTTC | CASSLSHSDSYEQYF
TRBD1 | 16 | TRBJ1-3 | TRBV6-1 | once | TGTGCCAGCAGTGAAAACATTGGACAGGGGGGTACCACCATATATTTT | CASSENIGQGGTTIYF
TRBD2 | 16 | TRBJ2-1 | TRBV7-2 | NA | TGTGCCAGCAGCCCCACTAGCGGGGGGGTGAACAATGAGCAGTTCTTC | CASSPTSGGVNNEQFF
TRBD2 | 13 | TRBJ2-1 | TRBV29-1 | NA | TGCAGCGTTGCTAGCGGGGGACACAATGAGCAGTTCTTC | CSVASGGHNEQFF
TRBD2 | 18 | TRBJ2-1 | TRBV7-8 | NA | TGTGCCAGCAGCTTAGCACTAGCGGGAGGGCTATACCACAATGAGCAGTTCTTC | CASSLALAGGLYHNEQFF
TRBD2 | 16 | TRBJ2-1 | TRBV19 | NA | TGTGCCAGTTCTGGACTAGCGGGACAAGCTGGCAGGGAGCAGTTCTTC | CASSGLAGQAGREQFF
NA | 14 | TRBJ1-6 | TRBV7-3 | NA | TGTGCCAGCAGTCAGGGCTCCTATAATTCACCCCTCCACTTT | CASSQGSYNSPLHF
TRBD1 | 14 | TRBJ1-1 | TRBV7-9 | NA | TGTGCCAGCAGCGAGGGACAGGGGAACACTGAAGCTTTCTTT | CASSEGQGNTEAFF
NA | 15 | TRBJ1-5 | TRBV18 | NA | TGTGCCAGCTCACCAGCAACAGGTGCTTATCAGCCCCAGCATTTT | CASSPATGAYQPQHF
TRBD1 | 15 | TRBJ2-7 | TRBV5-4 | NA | TGTGCCAGCAGCTTGGGTGGACAGGGATCCTACGAGCAGTACTTC | CASSLGGQGSYEQYF
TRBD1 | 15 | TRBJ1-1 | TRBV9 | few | TGTGCCAGCAGCTTCTCAGGGACAGTCAACACTGAAGCTTTCTTT | CASSFSGTVNTEAFF